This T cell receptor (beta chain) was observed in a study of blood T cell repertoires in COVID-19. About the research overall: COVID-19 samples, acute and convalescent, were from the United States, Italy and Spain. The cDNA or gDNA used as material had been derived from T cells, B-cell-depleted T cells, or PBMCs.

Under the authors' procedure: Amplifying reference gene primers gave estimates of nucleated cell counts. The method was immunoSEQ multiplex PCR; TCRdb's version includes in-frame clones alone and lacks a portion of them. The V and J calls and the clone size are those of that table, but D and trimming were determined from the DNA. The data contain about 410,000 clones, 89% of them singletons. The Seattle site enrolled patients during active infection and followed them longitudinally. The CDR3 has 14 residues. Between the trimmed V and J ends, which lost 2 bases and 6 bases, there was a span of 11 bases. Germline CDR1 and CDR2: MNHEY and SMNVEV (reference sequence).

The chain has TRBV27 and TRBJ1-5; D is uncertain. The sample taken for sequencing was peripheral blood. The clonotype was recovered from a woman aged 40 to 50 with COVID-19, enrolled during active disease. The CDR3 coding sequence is TGTGCCAGCAGTTTAGGCAGGTTGAGTCAGCCCCAGCATTTT. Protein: CASSLGRLSQPQHF.